This record covers a single T cell receptor beta chain. As to time point: neoterminal ileum biopsy at postoperative endoscopy, about 6 months after surgery. V shed 1 base and J shed 3 bases, with 10 bases lying between them. The length of the CDR3 is 15 residues. From germline, CDR1 is SNHLY and CDR2 FYNNEI. This specimen comes from a study of T cell repertoires in ileal Crohn's disease. Clones were sequenced by immunoSEQ multiplex PCR, and TCRdb holds only the in-frame ones, with some missing. The sample records some 7,000 clones, about 74% being singletons. The material sequenced was ileal tissue. This chain links TRBV2 with TRBJ1-5; D uncertain. The sequence was obtained from an adult with Crohn's disease. This CDR3 reads CASSEGRVPNQPQHF. The CDR3 nucleotides read TGTGCCAGCAGTGAAGGTAGAGTTCCCAATCAGCCCCAGCATTTT.